The 30 T cell receptor beta chains below were found in one sample sequenced in a study of blood T cell repertoires in COVID-19. Data came from immunoSEQ multiplex PCR; TCRdb stores just in-frame clones and leaves some out. Here the sample spans 120,000 to 150,000 clones, 80% to 90% being singletons. The material sequenced was peripheral blood. The receptors were sampled from a woman aged 50 to 60 with active or convalescent COVID-19.

This clone occurred a few times. This chain uses TRBV19 with TRBJ2-1; TRBD1 matches at 8 bases. V was pared by 2 bases and J by 8 bases, with 8 bases of the junction left unmatched. Germline V lookup: CDR1 LNHDA, CDR2 SQIVND (reference sequence). CDR3 size: 15 residues. The CDR3 nucleotides are TGTGCCAGTAGTATACTGGGCCAGGGGGCCCATGAGCAGTTCTTC. Translation gives CASSILGQGAHEQFF.

The CDR3 coding sequence is TGTGCCAGCAGCGTAGCAGCAGGGGGCGAGGGATCACCCCTCCACTTT. It codes for CASSVAAGGEGSPLHF. The chain links TRBV9 to TRBJ1-6, with 8 bases fitting TRBD1. The junction had 9 bases not matched to a gene; V was cut back by 0 bases and J by 10 bases. This CDR3 region has 16 residues. The germline CDR1 and CDR2 sequences are SGDLS and YYNGEE. The full variable domain, rest sourced from reference TRBV9 and TRBJ1-6, is DSGVTQTPKHLITATGQRVTLRCSPRSGDLSVYWYQQSLDQGLQFLIQYYNGEERAKGNILERFSAQQFPDLHSELNLSSLELGDSALYFCASSVAAGGEGSPLHFGNGTRLTVT.

The J gene is TRBJ1-5, the V gene TRBV24-1; 7 bases are a match to TRBD1. CDR3 length: 14 residues. Per germline, CDR1 KGHDR and CDR2 SFDVKD. With 3 bases clipped from V and 7 bases from J, the junction kept 5 bases outside the gene matches. The CDR3 DNA follows: TGTGCCACCAGTGATCCGCGGACAGGACAGCCCCAGCATTTT. Protein: CATSDPRTGQPQHF.

The chain employs TRBV5-8 and TRBJ2-7, with 10 nucleotides matching TRBD2. CDR3 length: 14 residues. Trimming cost V 2 bases and J 3 bases; bases outside gene matches: 2. The germline V gene encodes CDR1 SGHTS and CDR2 YDEGEE. CDR3 coding DNA: TGTGCCAGCAGCTTACCTAGCGGGAGCTACGAGCAGTACTTC. Encoded protein: CASSLPSGSYEQYF.

The CDR3 spells CAIGGPGGGSYEQYF. DNA for the CDR3: TGTGCCATCGGGGGCCCGGGAGGTGGATCCTACGAGCAGTACTTC. The rearrangement joins TRBV10-3 to TRBJ2-7; tentative D call: TRBD2 (7 bases). Between the trimmed V and J ends, which lost 8 bases and 1 base, there was a span of 18 bases. CDR3 length equals 15 residues. From germline, CDR1 is ENHRY and CDR2 SYGVKD.

The chain has TRBV29-1 and TRBJ2-3; D is unclear. Trimming pared 8 bases from V and 2 bases from J, leaving 11 bases between. This CDR3 has 12 residues. Germline-derived CDR1 and CDR2 are SQVTM and ANQGSEA. CDR3 DNA: TGCAGCACTGGCAGGCTCACAGATACGCAGTATTTT. This sequence encodes CSTGRLTDTQYF.

The genes are TRBV11-2 and TRBJ2-1; D is unresolved. Deletions cut 1 base from V and 5 bases from J, with 9 bases between. Germline V gene lookup returns CDR1 SGHAT and CDR2 FQNNGV. The CDR3 contains 14 residues. CDR3 sequence reads: CASSLVSFDNEQFF. For the CDR3, the DNA is TGTGCCAGCAGCTTAGTCTCCTTCGACAATGAGCAGTTCTTC.

The chain employs TRBV5-1 and TRBJ2-2, with 8 bases that match TRBD1. Germline CDR1 and CDR2: SGHRS and YFSETQ. With V trimmed by 7 bases and J by 5 bases, 4 bases remained unmatched. The CDR3 totals 13 residues. The CDR3 DNA is TGCGCCAGCTCCTACAGGGGGACCGGGGAGCTGTTTTTT. As protein: CASSYRGTGELFF.

This clone was observed a few times. The chain has TRBV18 and TRBJ1-5; D gene uncertain. Germline V gene sequence: CDR1 KGHSH, CDR2 LQKENI. V was clipped by 2 bases and J by 5 bases, with 10 bases between them. This CDR3 comprises 14 residues. CDR3 residues: CASSPGTADQPQHF. In DNA form, the CDR3 reads TGTGCCAGCTCACCAGGAACAGCCGATCAGCCCCAGCATTTT.

This clone was recorded once. This chain connects TRBV19 to TRBJ1-5, with D possibly being TRBD1 (6 bases). The V end was cut by 1 base, the J end by 4 bases, with 11 bases between. The V gene's germline CDR1 is LNHDA and CDR2 SQIVND (reference sequence). This CDR3 is built from 15 residues. The CDR3 DNA follows: TGTGCCAGTAGTATAGTAGTAGGGGGAAATCAGCCCCAGCATTTT. Residues: CASSIVVGGNQPQHF. Variable domain in full (rest from reference TRBV19 and TRBJ1-5): DGGITQSPKYLFRKEGQNVTLSCEQNLNHDAMYWYRQDPGQGLRLIYYSQIVNDFQKGDIAEGYSVSREKKESFPLTVTSAQKNPTAFYLCASSIVVGGNQPQHFGDGTRLSIL.

This sequence joins TRBV18 and TRBJ1-3, with a possible D match to TRBD1 (6 bases). The V end lost 10 bases, the J end lost 1 base, and 23 bases lay between the germline ends. Looked up from germline, CDR1 is KGHSH and CDR2 is LQKENI. The CDR3 sequence is 17 residues long. Here the CDR3 reads CATSRTTGTPSGNTIYF. The CDR3 nucleotides are TGTGCCACTTCGAGAACGACTGGGACACCTTCTGGAAACACCATATATTTT.

In this sample, this clone turned up once. The V and J genes are TRBV27 and TRBJ2-1; D might be TRBD2 (6 bases). Germline lookup yields CDR1 MNHEY and CDR2 SMNVEV (reference sequence). This CDR3 has 15 residues. Trimming took 4 bases from V and 3 from J, leaving 13 bases between them. The CDR3 DNA sequence: TGTGCCAGCAGTTCCCGGGGGAAGAGCTACAATGAGCAGTTCTTC. Its translation is CASSSRGKSYNEQFF.

The CDR3 sequence: CSAGDRTFYGYTF. The CDR3 DNA reads as TGCAGCGCTGGGGACAGGACCTTCTATGGCTACACCTTC. J is TRBJ1-2 and V is TRBV29-1; 8 nucleotides agree with TRBD1. CDR1 is SQVTM and CDR2 is ANQGSEA in the germline V gene. The V segment lost 7 bases and the J segment 4 bases; nucleotides outside the gene matches: 8. The CDR3 loop spans 13 amino acids.

V and J are TRBV4-2 and TRBJ1-1; tentative D call: TRBD1 (5 bases). There are 17 residues in the CDR3. Trimming stripped 0 bases from V and 4 bases from J, with 18 bases between. Germline CDR1 reads LGHNA; CDR2 reads YNFKEQ. CDR3 sequence (DNA): TGTGCCAGCAGCCAAGACCCCCAGTGGGGGGTCGGCACTGAAGCTTTCTTT. Translation: CASSQDPQWGVGTEAFF.

The chain is built from TRBV30 and TRBJ1-2; D is perhaps TRBD1 (5 bases). V lost 7 bases, J lost 6 bases, and 15 bases lay in between. The CDR3 contains 12 residues. The germline CDR1 and CDR2 sequences are GTSNPN and SVGIG (reference sequence). CDR3 in DNA: TGTGCCTCTTTAGGGGCAGGGAATGGCTACACCTTC. Translated, it gives CASLGAGNGYTF. Supplemented by reference TRBV30 and TRBJ1-2, the full variable domain reads SQTIHQWPATLVQPVGSPLSLECTVEGTSNPNLYWYRQAAGRGLQLLFYSVGIGQISSEVPQNLSASRPQDRQFILSSKKLLLSDSGFYLCASLGAGNGYTFGSGTRLTVV.

The chain is built from TRBV12-5 and TRBJ2-1, with 10 bases matching TRBD2. Germline trimming cut 6 bases from V and 7 bases from J; bases unmatched to any gene: 6. The CDR3 is made up of 14 amino acids. Germline CDR1 LGHNT, CDR2 FRNRAP. DNA of the CDR3: TGTGCTAGTGGCGCCAGCGGGGGGGCGAATGAGCAGTTCTTC. Amino acid sequence: CASGASGGANEQFF.

This chain uses TRBV15 with TRBJ1-2; 9 nucleotides align to TRBD1. This CDR3 has 15 amino acids. The ends lost 4 bases at V and 3 bases at J; junction bases unmatched: 6. CDR1 is LNHNV, CDR2 YYDKDF, per germline (reference sequence). In DNA, the CDR3 is TGTGCCACCAGCACAGGGACAGGGTTATACTATGGCTACACCTTC. Amino acids: CATSTGTGLYYGYTF.

The CDR3 loop is CASSLPGFTNQPQHF. The CDR3 DNA reads as TGTGCCAGCAGTTTACCAGGATTCACTAATCAGCCCCAGCATTTT. The chain recombines TRBV28 with TRBJ1-5; D not certain. Trimming removed 2 bases at V and 4 bases at J, with 12 bases between. Germline loops: CDR1 MDHEN, CDR2 SYDVKM. This CDR3 region has 15 residues.

This clone showed up just once. The V and J genes are TRBV10-2 and TRBJ2-7; the match to TRBD2 covers 8 bases. This CDR3 spans 14 amino acids. J gave up 4 bases and V 6 bases, and 8 bases lay outside the gene matches. CDR1 is WSHSY, CDR2 SAAADI, per germline. CDR3 protein: CASRDPGLEYEQYF. For the CDR3, the DNA is TGCGCCAGCAGGGACCCGGGACTAGAATACGAGCAGTACTTC.

The sample holds a few counts of this clone. V and J are TRBV6-1 and TRBJ1-1; D unresolved. Germline CDR1 MNHNS, CDR2 SASEGT. Trimming removed 2 bases from V and 0 bases from J, with 10 bases in between. The CDR3 runs to 15 residues. The chain's CDR3 is CASSESPSVNTEAFF. DNA for the CDR3: TGTGCCAGCAGTGAAAGCCCGTCGGTGAACACTGAAGCTTTCTTT.

The gene calls are TRBV19 and TRBJ2-7; 8 bases fit TRBD2. CDR1 and CDR2 (germline): LNHDA, SQIVND (reference sequence). J was trimmed by 0 bases and V by 4 bases; bases with no gene match: 8. The CDR3 is made up of 16 amino acids. CDR3 residues: CASSTSSSGSSYEQYF. The CDR3 coding sequence is TGTGCCAGTAGTACGTCTTCCAGCGGGAGCTCCTACGAGCAGTACTTC.

This chain links TRBV7-9 with TRBJ1-4; 7 bases match TRBD1. The CDR3 spans 15 residues. After removal of 5 bases from V and 6 bases from J, the junction contained 9 bases not matched to a gene. CDR1 SEHNR and CDR2 FQNEAQ come from the germline V gene (reference sequence). The CDR3 sequence is CASSPTGAKDEKLFF. In DNA, the CDR3 is TGTGCCAGCAGCCCTACAGGGGCGAAAGATGAAAAACTGTTTTTT.

The rearrangement joins TRBV9 to TRBJ1-6; 7 bases align to TRBD1. The CDR3 consists of 13 residues. The germline V gene encodes CDR1 SGDLS and CDR2 YYNGEE. The trim removed 5 bases at V and 6 bases at J, leaving 2 bases unmatched. This CDR3 reads CASRGDSNSPLHF. DNA of the CDR3: TGTGCCAGCAGGGGGGACAGTAATTCACCCCTCCACTTT.

This rearrangement joins TRBV4-1 to TRBJ1-4; a weak D match, TRBD1 (5 bases). Germline values: CDR1 MGHRA, CDR2 YSYEKL. This CDR3 has 15 residues. Trimming stripped 6 bases from V and 8 bases from J, with 19 bases between. The CDR3 DNA follows: TGCGCCAGCAGTGCCCAGGGCAGGGTAGCCGAAAAACTGTTTTTT. Translating gives CASSAQGRVAEKLFF.

The chain recombines TRBV10-3 with TRBJ2-7, with 9 bases identical to TRBD1. Trimming at V came to 4 bases and at J to 3 bases, leaving 4 bases not matched to a gene. Germline V lookup: CDR1 ENHRY, CDR2 SYGVKD. The CDR3 has 14 residues. Here the CDR3 reads CAISGWDRDYEQYF. In nucleotides, the CDR3 is TGTGCCATCAGTGGATGGGACAGGGACTACGAGCAGTACTTC.

The chain is built from TRBV4-1 and TRBJ2-5; D is possibly TRBD1 (8 bases). This CDR3 comprises 15 residues. The ends were cut back, 2 bases at V and 5 bases at J, with 15 bases in the middle. Looked up from germline, CDR1 is MGHRA and CDR2 is YSYEKL. The CDR3 region is CASSQTTGGGETQYF. CDR3 bases: TGCGCCAGCAGCCAAACCACAGGGGGAGGGGAGACCCAGTACTTC.

The genes are TRBV7-3 and TRBJ2-7; 8 bases agree with TRBD1. V was clipped by 2 bases and J by 1 base; unmatched bases: 4. The CDR3 has 15 residues. The germline V gene encodes CDR1 SGHTA and CDR2 FQGTGA. Here the CDR3 reads CASSLAGTGSYEQYF. The CDR3 DNA sequence: TGTGCCAGCAGCTTAGCGGGGACAGGTTCCTACGAGCAGTACTTC.

This clone was found once. The rearrangement joins TRBV6-5 to TRBJ1-5; the D is unclear. The CDR3 is 14 residues long. Between the trimmed V and J ends, which lost 2 bases and 0 bases, there was a span of 5 bases. CDR1 is MNHEY, CDR2 SVGAGI, per germline. The CDR3 coding sequence is TGTGCCAGCAGTTACGCGAATAGCAATCAGCCCCAGCATTTT. Its translation: CASSYANSNQPQHF.

This chain uses TRBV7-2 with TRBJ2-3; no firm D call. The CDR3 is 13 residues long. Between the trimmed V and J ends, which lost 2 bases and 3 bases, there was a span of 6 bases. Per the germline V gene, CDR1 is SGHTA and CDR2 is FQGNSA. The CDR3 nucleotides read TGTGCCAGCAGCTTAAGGCGGACAGATACGCAGTATTTT. Protein sequence: CASSLRRTDTQYF.

This clone was seen just once. The CDR3 loop reads CASSQGSTNTQYF. The CDR3 nucleotides are TGCGCCAGCAGCCAAGGGAGTACCAATACGCAGTATTTT. This chain connects TRBV4-3 to TRBJ2-3; D is undetermined. The germline V and J ends were trimmed by 1 base and 7 bases, with 9 bases remaining between them. There are 13 residues in the CDR3. Germline values: CDR1 LGHNA, CDR2 YSLEER.